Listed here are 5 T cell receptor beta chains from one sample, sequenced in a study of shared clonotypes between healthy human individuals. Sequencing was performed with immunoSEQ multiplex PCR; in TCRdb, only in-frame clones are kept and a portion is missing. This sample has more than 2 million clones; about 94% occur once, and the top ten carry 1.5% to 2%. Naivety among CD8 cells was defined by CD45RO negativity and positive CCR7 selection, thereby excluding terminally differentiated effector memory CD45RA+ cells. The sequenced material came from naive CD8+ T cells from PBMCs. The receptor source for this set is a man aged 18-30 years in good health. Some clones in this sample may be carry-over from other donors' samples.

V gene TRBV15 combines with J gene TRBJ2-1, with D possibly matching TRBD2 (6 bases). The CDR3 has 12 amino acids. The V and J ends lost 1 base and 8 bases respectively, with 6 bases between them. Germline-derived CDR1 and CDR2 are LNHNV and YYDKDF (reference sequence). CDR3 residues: CATSRGDYEQFF. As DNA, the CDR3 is TGTGCCACCAGCAGAGGGGACTATGAGCAGTTCTTC.

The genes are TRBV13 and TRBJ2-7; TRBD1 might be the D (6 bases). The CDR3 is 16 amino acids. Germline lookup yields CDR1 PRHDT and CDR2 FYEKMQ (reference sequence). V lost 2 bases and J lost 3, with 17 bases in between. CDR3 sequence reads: CASSLPPSGEFYEQYF. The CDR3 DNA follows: TGTGCCAGCAGCTTACCCCCGTCAGGGGAGTTCTACGAGCAGTACTTC. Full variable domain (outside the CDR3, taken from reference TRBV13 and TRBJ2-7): AAGVIQSPRHLIKEKRETATLKCYPIPRHDTVYWYQQGPGQDPQFLISFYEKMQSDKGSIPDRFSAQQFSDYHSELNMSSLELGDSALYFCASSLPPSGEFYEQYFGPGTRLTVT.

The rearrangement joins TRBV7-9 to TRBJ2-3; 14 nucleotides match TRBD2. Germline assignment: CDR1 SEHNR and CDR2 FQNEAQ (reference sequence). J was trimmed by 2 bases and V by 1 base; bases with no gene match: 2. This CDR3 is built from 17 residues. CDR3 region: CASSLGGLAGVTDTQYF. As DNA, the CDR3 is TGTGCCAGCAGCTTAGGGGGACTAGCGGGAGTCACAGATACGCAGTATTTT. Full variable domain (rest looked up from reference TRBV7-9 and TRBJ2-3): DTGVSQNPRHKITKRGQNVTFRCDPISEHNRLYWYRQTLGQGPEFLTYFQNEAQLEKSRLLSDRFSAERPKGSFSTLEIQRTEQGDSAMYLCASSLGGLAGVTDTQYFGPGTRLTVL.

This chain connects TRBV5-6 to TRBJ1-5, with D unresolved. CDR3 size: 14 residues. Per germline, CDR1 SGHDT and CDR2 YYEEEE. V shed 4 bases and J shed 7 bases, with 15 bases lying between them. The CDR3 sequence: CASSLGNLGQPQHF. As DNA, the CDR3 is TGTGCCAGCAGCCTAGGGAACTTAGGGCAGCCCCAGCATTTT.

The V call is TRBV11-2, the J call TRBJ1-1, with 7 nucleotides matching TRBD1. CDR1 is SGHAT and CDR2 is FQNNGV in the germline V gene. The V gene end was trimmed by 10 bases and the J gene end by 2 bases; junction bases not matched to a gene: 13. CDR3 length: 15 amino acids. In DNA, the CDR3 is TGTGCCACCAAGACCGACAGGGCCATAAACACTGAAGCTTTCTTT. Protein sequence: CATKTDRAINTEAFF.